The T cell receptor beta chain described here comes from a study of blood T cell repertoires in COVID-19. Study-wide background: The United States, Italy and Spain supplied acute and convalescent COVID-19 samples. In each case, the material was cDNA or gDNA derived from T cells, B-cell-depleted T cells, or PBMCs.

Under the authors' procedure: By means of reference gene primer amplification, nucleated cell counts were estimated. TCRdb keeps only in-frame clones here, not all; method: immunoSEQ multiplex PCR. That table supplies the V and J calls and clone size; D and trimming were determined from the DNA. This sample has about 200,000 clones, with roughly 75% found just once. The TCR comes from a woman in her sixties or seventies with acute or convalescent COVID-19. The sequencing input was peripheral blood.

The CDR3 bases are TGTGCAAGTCGCTTAACTTCGGGGGTGACTGGAAACACCATATATTTT. Protein sequence: CASRLTSGVTGNTIYF. The V call is TRBV12-2, the J call TRBJ1-3. TRBV12-2 is recorded as a pseudogene. The CDR3 is 16 residues long.